The 12 T cell receptor beta chains in this list originate from one sample, sequenced in a study of beta chain features in type 1 diabetes. Study-wide points: Type 1 diabetes patients had moderately but significantly shorter TCRB CDR3s in all four CD4+ subsets.

Their cognate antigens are unknown. cDNA synthesis used the whole RNA isolate, giving expressed TCRB sequences. Assay: immunoSEQ multiplex PCR; the TCRdb copy retains only in-frame clones and omits some. Of 550,000 to 850,000 clones listed, about an eighth are singletons. Sample: naive CD4+ T cells from blood. Receptors were obtained from a man aged 18-30 years with type 1 diabetes.

This clone was observed once. This chain uses TRBV12-5 with TRBJ1-6, with 10 positions matching TRBD1. The CDR3 is 16 amino acids. The germline V gene encodes CDR1 LGHNT and CDR2 FRNRAP. The V and J ends lost 6 bases and 2 bases, in that order; junction bases with no gene match: 4. The CDR3 loop is CASGPTGGAYNSPLHF. The CDR3 DNA reads as TGTGCTAGTGGGCCGACAGGGGGCGCCTATAATTCACCCCTCCACTTT. Full variable domain (rest looked up from reference TRBV12-5 and TRBJ1-6): DARVTQTPRHKVTEMGQEVTMRCQPILGHNTVFWYRQTMMQGLELLAYFRNRAPLDDSGMPKDRFSAEMPDATLATLKIQPSEPRDSAVYFCASGPTGGAYNSPLHFGNGTRLTVT.

This clone showed up just a few times. The CDR3 region is CASSPGTGELAGYTF. The CDR3 region has the DNA TGTGCCAGCAGTCCTGGGACAGGGGAGTTGGCTGGCTACACCTTC. This rearrangement joins TRBV27 to TRBJ1-2; TRBD1 aligns across 10 bases. The germline gives CDR1 MNHEY, CDR2 SMNVEV (reference sequence). V lost 5 bases and J lost 7; bases outside the gene matches: 10. The CDR3 is made up of 15 amino acids.

The V and J genes are TRBV30 and TRBJ2-3; 7 bases match TRBD1. V gave up 3 bases and J gave up 5 bases; unmatched junction bases: 11. CDR1 is GTSNPN, CDR2 SVGIG, per germline (reference sequence). This CDR3 spans 15 amino acids. CDR3 loop: CAWRARGQRGDTQYF. Written as DNA, the CDR3 is TGTGCCTGGAGGGCTAGGGGACAGAGAGGAGATACGCAGTATTTT.

In this sample, this clone turned up a few times. CDR3 in DNA: TGTGCCATCAGTGAAGGCCACAATGAGCAGTTCTTC. The encoded protein is CAISEGHNEQFF. The rearrangement joins TRBV10-3 to TRBJ2-1; D is ambiguous. From germline, CDR1 is ENHRY and CDR2 SYGVKD. The V and J ends lost 3 bases and 5 bases respectively, with 5 bases between them. This CDR3 is built from 12 residues.

This clone was observed a few times. J is TRBJ1-6 and V is TRBV5-6; D remains ambiguous. Per germline, CDR1 SGHDT and CDR2 YYEEEE. The germline V and J ends were trimmed by 2 bases and 10 bases, with 10 bases remaining between them. This CDR3 contains 13 residues. The CDR3 spells CASSFQVESPLHF. The CDR3 bases are TGTGCCAGCAGCTTTCAGGTTGAGTCACCCCTCCACTTT.

The chain combines TRBV28 with TRBJ2-3; the D is unclear. CDR1 MDHEN and CDR2 SYDVKM come from the germline V gene. The CDR3 extends over 8 amino acids. CDR3 loop: CDTDTQYF. CDR3 sequence (DNA): TGTGACACAGATACGCAGTATTTT.

In its sample, this clone was seen a few times. This chain joins TRBV19 and TRBJ2-7; a possible D gene is TRBD1 (5 bases). CDR1 and CDR2 (germline): LNHDA, SQIVND (reference sequence). Trimming removed 3 bases at V and 9 bases at J, with 18 bases between. The CDR3 runs 14 residues. The CDR3 region has the DNA TGTGCCAGTAGTATCGACCCTACGAGCGACAGGCAGTACTTC. It yields the protein CASSIDPTSDRQYF. Full variable domain (remainder filled in from reference TRBV19 and TRBJ2-7): DGGITQSPKYLFRKEGQNVTLSCEQNLNHDAMYWYRQDPGQGLRLIYYSQIVNDFQKGDIAEGYSVSREKKESFPLTVTSAQKNPTAFYLCASSIDPTSDRQYFGPGTRLTVT.

The chain uses TRBV10-2 and TRBJ1-5; D unclear. This CDR3 comprises 13 residues. Trimming took 8 bases from V and 0 from J, leaving 8 bases between them. In germline, CDR1 is WSHSY, CDR2 SAAADI. The CDR3 reads CASAADSNQPQHF. The CDR3 nucleotides are TGCGCCAGCGCCGCGGATAGCAATCAGCCCCAGCATTTT.

The rearrangement links TRBV19 to TRBJ2-2; D tentatively fits TRBD1 or TRBD2 (6 bases each). Looked up from germline, CDR1 is LNHDA and CDR2 is SQIVND (reference sequence). With 3 bases removed from V and 4 bases from J, the gap between germline ends came to 12 bases. The CDR3 length is 15 residues. The DNA for the CDR3 is TGTGCCAGTAGTATCTCCGGGGGCGGCACCGGGGAGCTGTTTTTT. This gives the protein CASSISGGGTGELFF.

This clone was seen only a few times. As DNA, the CDR3 is TGTGCCAGCAGTTCCAGGGGGCTGGATGAAAAACTGTTTTTT. Translated, it gives CASSSRGLDEKLFF. V and J are TRBV25-1 and TRBJ1-4; 8 bases map to TRBD1. CDR3 length equals 14 residues. Germline V gives CDR1 MGHDK, CDR2 SYGVNS. The V and J ends lost 5 bases and 6 bases, in that order; junction bases with no gene match: 5. The full variable domain, its missing parts supplied by reference TRBV25-1 and TRBJ1-4, is EADIYQTPRYLVIGTGKKITLECSQTMGHDKMYWYQQDPGMELHLIHYSYGVNSTEKGDLSSESTVSRIRTEHFPLTLESARPSHTSQYLCASSSRGLDEKLFFGSGTQLSVL.

The CDR3, as DNA: TGCAGCGTCTCAGAGGTTCCAGGGGAGCAGTACTTC. Amino acids: CSVSEVPGEQYF. The gene calls are TRBV29-1 and TRBJ2-5; TRBD1 might be the D (6 bases). This CDR3 comprises 12 residues. V dropped 6 bases and J dropped 11 bases, with 19 bases sitting between them. The germline V gene has CDR1 SQVTM and CDR2 ANQGSEA. The variable domain in full, completed from reference TRBV29-1 and TRBJ2-5, reads SAVISQKPSRDICQRGTSLTIQCQVDSQVTMMFWYRQQPGQSLTLIATANQGSEATYESGFVIDKFPISRPNLTFSTLTVSNMSPEDSSIYLCSVSEVPGEQYFGPGTRLLVL.

V gene TRBV27 combines with J gene TRBJ2-5, with 7 bases lining up with TRBD2. V shed 5 bases, J shed 4 bases, and the junction held 1 base outside the gene matches. Per the germline V gene, CDR1 is MNHEY and CDR2 is SMNVEV (reference sequence). The CDR3 runs 12 residues. CDR3 coding DNA: TGTGCCAGCAGTCGCGGGGGAGAGACCCAGTACTTC. It codes for CASSRGGETQYF.